The sample holds many counts of the clone carrying this T cell receptor beta chain. As yet, its antigen is unknown. The data derive from a study of CD8 T cells in ankylosing spondylitis. Findings and caveats of the study: Clones tied to disease were said to be significantly enriched in matched ankylosing spondylitis synovial fluid. About 8 highly homologous variants made up a TCR beta motif that seemed to typify ankylosing spondylitis blood.

Germline CDR1 is MNHNY and CDR2 is SVGAGI (reference sequence). V lost 6 bases to trimming and J lost 6 bases; unmatched junction nucleotides: 5. This CDR3 spans 13 amino acids. TCRdb re-derived calls from the 5' RACE reads in MiXCR, one entry per CDR3 protein. The sample carries approximately 92,000 distinct CDR3 sequences, about 9% recorded once. The V and J genes are TRBV6-6 and TRBJ1-2; 9 positions agree with TRBD1. The sequence was collected from a male donor with ankylosing spondylitis or in good health (not recorded which). Sample: blood, either unsorted or a sorted T cell fraction (not recorded which). The CDR3 spells CASRKQGADGYTF. Here the CDR3 DNA reads TGTGCCAGCAGAAAACAGGGGGCGGATGGCTACACCTTC.